The next 5 T cell receptor beta chains were all read from a single sample in a study of shared clonotypes between healthy human individuals. Using immunoSEQ multiplex PCR, the repertoire was profiled, and TCRdb retains in-frame clones only, with some absent. The table has about 2.3 million clones, about 92% seen once; the top ten hold about 0.41%. Sequenced: naive CD4+ T cells from PBMCs. Subset of the sample: CD45RA+ positively selected. All receptors derive from a man aged 18-30 years in good health. Some clones in this sample may be carry-over from other donors' samples.

This clone was picked up a small number of times. The same CDR3 is also encoded by other DNA sequences in this sample. This chain connects TRBV7-9 to TRBJ1-2; TRBD1 aligns across 7 bases. The CDR3 totals 13 residues. Germline V gene sequence: CDR1 SEHNR, CDR2 FQNEAQ (reference sequence). V shed 3 bases, J shed 2 bases, and the junction held 0 bases outside the gene matches. CDR3 DNA sequence: TGTGCCAGCAGCTTGGGACAGAACTATGGCTACACCTTC. This translates into CASSLGQNYGYTF.

The V gene is TRBV19, the J gene TRBJ2-5; 7 bases are a match to TRBD1. This CDR3 region has 13 residues. In germline, CDR1 is LNHDA, CDR2 SQIVND (reference sequence). V was clipped by 6 bases and J by 2 bases; unmatched bases: 3. CDR3 residues: CASRDRPQETQYF. The DNA for the CDR3 is TGTGCCAGTAGGGACAGGCCACAAGAGACCCAGTACTTC.

The V call is TRBV28, the J call TRBJ2-7, with 8 bases fitting TRBD2. Germline V gene data show CDR1 as MDHEN and CDR2 as SYDVKM. The CDR3 loop spans 14 amino acids. V shed 5 bases, J shed 4 bases, and the junction held 7 bases outside the gene matches. The CDR3 nucleotides read TGTGCCAGCAGTGTGAGCGGGAGTACTTACGAGCAGTACTTC. This sequence encodes CASSVSGSTYEQYF.

The genes are TRBV9 and TRBJ2-7; 7 bases line up with TRBD2. V lost 4 bases, J lost 0 bases, and 13 bases stayed unmatched. The CDR3 loop spans 17 amino acids. Germline lookup yields CDR1 SGDLS and CDR2 YYNGEE. The CDR3: CASSPRVGLADSYEQYF. CDR3 in DNA: TGTGCCAGCAGCCCCCGGGTAGGGCTAGCGGACTCCTACGAGCAGTACTTC. Using reference TRBV9 and TRBJ2-7 for the parts outside the CDR3, the full variable domain is DSGVTQTPKHLITATGQRVTLRCSPRSGDLSVYWYQQSLDQGLQFLIQYYNGEERAKGNILERFSAQQFPDLHSELNLSSLELGDSALYFCASSPRVGLADSYEQYFGPGTRLTVT.

The chain carries TRBV15 and TRBJ2-7, with D possibly TRBD2 on 5 matching bases. The CDR3 is 17 residues long. From germline, CDR1 is LNHNV and CDR2 YYDKDF (reference sequence). V lost 5 bases and J lost 1, with 21 bases in between. The CDR3 DNA reads as TGTGCCACCAGCCCAGGCTGGGGAGCCGCGAAATCCTACGAGCAGTACTTC. This translates into CATSPGWGAAKSYEQYF.